This T cell receptor beta chain was retrieved from a study of T cells in Graves' hyperthyroidism and ophthalmopathy. At the level of the study: Specimen type is peripheral blood, collected at initial diagnosis prior to any treatment.

There are many counts of this clonotype. The CDR3 regions of TCR beta were amplified from RNA transcripts. The HTBI primer set served for first-round RT-PCR of the TCR CDR3. TCRdb used MiXCR to reprocess the multiplex PCR reads, holding one entry per CDR3 protein. The sample yields about 290,000 distinct CDR3 sequences, approximately 15% seen once. V lost 3 bases and J lost 0, with 14 bases in between. Looked up from germline, CDR1 is SGHTA and CDR2 is FQGNSA. This CDR3 is built from 16 residues. The chain carries TRBV7-2 and TRBJ1-1, with D possibly being TRBD1 (6 bases). The receptor was isolated from a woman aged 40-49 years with Graves' hyperthyroidism. Source material: blood. CDR3 DNA sequence: TGTGCCAGCAGCTTGAACAGGGTTGGGGTGAACACTGAAGCTTTCTTT. Its protein product is CASSLNRVGVNTEAFF.